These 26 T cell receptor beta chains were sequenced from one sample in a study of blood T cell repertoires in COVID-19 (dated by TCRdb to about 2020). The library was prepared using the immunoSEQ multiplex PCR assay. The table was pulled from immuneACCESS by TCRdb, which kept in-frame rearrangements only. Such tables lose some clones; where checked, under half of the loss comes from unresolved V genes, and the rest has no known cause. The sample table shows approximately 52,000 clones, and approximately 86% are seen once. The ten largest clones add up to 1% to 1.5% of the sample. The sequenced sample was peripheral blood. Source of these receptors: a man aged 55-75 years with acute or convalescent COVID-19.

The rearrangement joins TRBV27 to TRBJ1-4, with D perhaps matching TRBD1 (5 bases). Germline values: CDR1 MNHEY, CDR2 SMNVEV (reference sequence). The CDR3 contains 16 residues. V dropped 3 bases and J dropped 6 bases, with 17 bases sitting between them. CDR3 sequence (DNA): TGTGCCAGCAGTTTTGGTCTGCGCCAGGGTGATGAAAAACTGTTTTTT. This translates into CASSFGLRQGDEKLFF.

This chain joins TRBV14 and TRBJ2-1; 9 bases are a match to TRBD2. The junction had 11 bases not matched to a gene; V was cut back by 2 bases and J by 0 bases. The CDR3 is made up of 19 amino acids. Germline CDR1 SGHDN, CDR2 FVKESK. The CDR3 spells CASSQRTSGHPSSYNEQFF. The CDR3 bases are TGTGCCAGCAGCCAACGTACTAGCGGGCATCCCAGCTCCTACAATGAGCAGTTCTTC.

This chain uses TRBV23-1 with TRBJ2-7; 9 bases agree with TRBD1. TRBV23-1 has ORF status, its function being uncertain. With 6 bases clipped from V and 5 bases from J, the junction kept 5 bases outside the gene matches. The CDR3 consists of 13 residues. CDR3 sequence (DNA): TGCGCCAGCAGCCGGGACAGGGACCACGAGCAGTACTTC. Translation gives CASSRDRDHEQYF.

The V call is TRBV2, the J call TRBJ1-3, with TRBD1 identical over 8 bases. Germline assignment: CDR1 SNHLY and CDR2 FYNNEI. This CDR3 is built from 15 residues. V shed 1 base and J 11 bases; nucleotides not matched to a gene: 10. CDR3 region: CASSEESAGGESIYF. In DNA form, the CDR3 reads TGTGCCAGCAGTGAAGAGTCGGCAGGGGGCGAGTCCATATATTTT.

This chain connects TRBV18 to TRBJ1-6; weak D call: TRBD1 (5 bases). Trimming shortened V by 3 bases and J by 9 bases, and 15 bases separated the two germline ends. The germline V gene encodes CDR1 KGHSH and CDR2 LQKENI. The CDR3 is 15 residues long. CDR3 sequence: CASSPQFLGGSPLHF. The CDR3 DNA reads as TGTGCCAGCTCACCTCAGTTCCTGGGGGGTTCACCCCTCCACTTT.

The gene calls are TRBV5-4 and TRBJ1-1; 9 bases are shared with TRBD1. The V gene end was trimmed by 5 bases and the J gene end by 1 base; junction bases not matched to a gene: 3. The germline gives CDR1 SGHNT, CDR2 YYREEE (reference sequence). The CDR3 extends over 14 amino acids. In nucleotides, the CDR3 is TGTGCCAGCAGATGGGACAGGGCGAACACTGAAGCTTTCTTT. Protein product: CASRWDRANTEAFF.

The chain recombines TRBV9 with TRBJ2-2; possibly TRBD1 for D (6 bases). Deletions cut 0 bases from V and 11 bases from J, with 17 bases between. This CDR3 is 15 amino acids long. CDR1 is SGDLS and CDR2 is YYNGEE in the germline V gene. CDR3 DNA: TGTGCCAGCAGCGTAGGCCCGGGACACCTCCCAGAGCTGTTTTTT. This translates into CASSVGPGHLPELFF. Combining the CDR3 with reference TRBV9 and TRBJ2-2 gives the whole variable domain DSGVTQTPKHLITATGQRVTLRCSPRSGDLSVYWYQQSLDQGLQFLIQYYNGEERAKGNILERFSAQQFPDLHSELNLSSLELGDSALYFCASSVGPGHLPELFFGEGSRLTVL.

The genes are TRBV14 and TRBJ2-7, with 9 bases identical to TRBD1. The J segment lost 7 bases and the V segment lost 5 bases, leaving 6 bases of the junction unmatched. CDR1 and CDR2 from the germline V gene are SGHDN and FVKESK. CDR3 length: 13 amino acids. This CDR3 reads CASSSGQGIEQYF. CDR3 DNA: TGTGCCAGCAGCTCGGGACAGGGAATTGAGCAGTACTTC.

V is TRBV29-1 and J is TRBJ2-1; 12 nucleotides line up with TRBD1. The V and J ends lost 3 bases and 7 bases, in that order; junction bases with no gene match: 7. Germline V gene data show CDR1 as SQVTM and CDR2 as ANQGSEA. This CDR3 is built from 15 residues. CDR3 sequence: CSVDPGQGANNEQFF. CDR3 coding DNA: TGCAGCGTTGATCCGGGACAGGGGGCAAATAATGAGCAGTTCTTC.

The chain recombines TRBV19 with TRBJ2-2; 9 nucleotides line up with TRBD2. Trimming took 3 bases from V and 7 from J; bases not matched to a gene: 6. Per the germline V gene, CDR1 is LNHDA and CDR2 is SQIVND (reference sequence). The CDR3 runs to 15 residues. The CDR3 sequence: CASSMAGGLVGELFF. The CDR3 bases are TGTGCCAGTAGTATGGCGGGGGGGCTGGTCGGGGAGCTGTTTTTT.

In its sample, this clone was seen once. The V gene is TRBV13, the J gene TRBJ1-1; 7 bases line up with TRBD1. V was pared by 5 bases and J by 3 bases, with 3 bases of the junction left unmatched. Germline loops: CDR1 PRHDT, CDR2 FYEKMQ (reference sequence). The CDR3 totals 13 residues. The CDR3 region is CASSAQGDTEAFF. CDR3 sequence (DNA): TGTGCCAGCAGCGCCCAGGGGGACACTGAAGCTTTCTTT.

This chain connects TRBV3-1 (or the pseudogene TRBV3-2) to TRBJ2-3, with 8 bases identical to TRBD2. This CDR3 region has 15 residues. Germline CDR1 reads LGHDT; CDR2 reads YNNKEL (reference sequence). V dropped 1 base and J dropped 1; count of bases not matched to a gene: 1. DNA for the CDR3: TGTGCCAGCAGCCAAGGGCGGGAGGGCACAGATACGCAGTATTTT. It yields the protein CASSQGREGTDTQYF.

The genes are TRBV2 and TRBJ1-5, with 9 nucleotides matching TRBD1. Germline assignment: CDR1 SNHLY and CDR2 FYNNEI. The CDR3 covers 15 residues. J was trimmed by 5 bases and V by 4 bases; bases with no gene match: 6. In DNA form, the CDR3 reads TGTGCCAGCAGTGCCTCCGGGACAGGGTATCAGCCCCAGCATTTT. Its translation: CASSASGTGYQPQHF.

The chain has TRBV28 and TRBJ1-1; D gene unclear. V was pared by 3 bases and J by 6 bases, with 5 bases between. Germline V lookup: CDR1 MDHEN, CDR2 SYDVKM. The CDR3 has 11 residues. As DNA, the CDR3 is TGTGCCAGCAGTTTTCTCTCTGAAGCTTTCTTT. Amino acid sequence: CASSFLSEAFF.

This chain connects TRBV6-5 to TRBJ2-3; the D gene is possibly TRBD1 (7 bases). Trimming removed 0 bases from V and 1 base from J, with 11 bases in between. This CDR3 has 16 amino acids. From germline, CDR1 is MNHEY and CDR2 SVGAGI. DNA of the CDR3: TGTGCCAGCAGTTACTCGTCCAGGGGGGGCACAGATACGCAGTATTTT. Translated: CASSYSSRGGTDTQYF.

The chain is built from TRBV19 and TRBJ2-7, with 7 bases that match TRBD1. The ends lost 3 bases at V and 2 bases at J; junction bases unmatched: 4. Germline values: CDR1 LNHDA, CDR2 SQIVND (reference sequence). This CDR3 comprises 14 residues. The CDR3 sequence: CASSMGQIPYEQYF. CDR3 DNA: TGTGCCAGTAGTATGGGACAGATCCCCTACGAGCAGTACTTC.

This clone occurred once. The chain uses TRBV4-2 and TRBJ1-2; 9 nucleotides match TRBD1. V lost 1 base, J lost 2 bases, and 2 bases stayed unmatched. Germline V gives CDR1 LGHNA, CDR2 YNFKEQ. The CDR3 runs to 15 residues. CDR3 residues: CASSQVGQGNYGYTF. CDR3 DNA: TGTGCCAGCAGCCAAGTGGGACAGGGAAACTATGGCTACACCTTC.

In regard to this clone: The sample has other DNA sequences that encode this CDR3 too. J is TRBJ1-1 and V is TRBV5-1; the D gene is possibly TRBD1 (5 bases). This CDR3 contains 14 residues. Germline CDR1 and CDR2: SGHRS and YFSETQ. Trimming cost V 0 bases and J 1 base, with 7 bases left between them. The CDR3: CASSLGQPNTEAFF. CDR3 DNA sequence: TGCGCCAGCAGCTTGGGACAGCCGAACACTGAAGCTTTCTTT.

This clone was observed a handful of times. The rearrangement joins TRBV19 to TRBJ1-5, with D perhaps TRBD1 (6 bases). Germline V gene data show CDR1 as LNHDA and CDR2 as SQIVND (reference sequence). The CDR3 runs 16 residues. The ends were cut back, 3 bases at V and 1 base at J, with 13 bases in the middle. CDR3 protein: CASSMRTTGSNQPQHF. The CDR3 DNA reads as TGTGCCAGTAGTATGCGCACTACAGGGAGCAATCAGCCCCAGCATTTT.

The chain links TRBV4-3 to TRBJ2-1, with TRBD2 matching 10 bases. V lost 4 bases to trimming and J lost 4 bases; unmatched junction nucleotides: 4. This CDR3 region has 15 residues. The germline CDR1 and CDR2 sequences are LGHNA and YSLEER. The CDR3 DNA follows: TGCGCCAGCAGCCCCGGGACTAGCGCATACAATGAGCAGTTCTTC. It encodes CASSPGTSAYNEQFF.

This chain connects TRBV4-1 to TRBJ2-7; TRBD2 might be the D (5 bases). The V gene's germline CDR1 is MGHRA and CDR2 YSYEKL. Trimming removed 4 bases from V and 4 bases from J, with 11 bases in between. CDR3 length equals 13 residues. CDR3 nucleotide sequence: TGCGCCAGCAGCCCGTCGGACTCTTACGAGCAGTACTTC. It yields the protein CASSPSDSYEQYF.

Written as DNA, the CDR3 is TGTGCCAGTAGTACGGTCGGAAACACCATATATTTT. It encodes CASSTVGNTIYF. The chain links TRBV19 to TRBJ1-3; D unclear. Trimming removed 4 bases from V and 4 bases from J, with 5 bases in between. In germline, CDR1 is LNHDA, CDR2 SQIVND (reference sequence). This CDR3 is 12 amino acids long.

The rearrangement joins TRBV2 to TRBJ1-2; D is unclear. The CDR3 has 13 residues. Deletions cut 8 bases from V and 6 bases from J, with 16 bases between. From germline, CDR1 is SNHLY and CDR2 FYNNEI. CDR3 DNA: TGTGCCAGCGATCGGGTCTCCAAGAATGGCTACACCTTC. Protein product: CASDRVSKNGYTF.

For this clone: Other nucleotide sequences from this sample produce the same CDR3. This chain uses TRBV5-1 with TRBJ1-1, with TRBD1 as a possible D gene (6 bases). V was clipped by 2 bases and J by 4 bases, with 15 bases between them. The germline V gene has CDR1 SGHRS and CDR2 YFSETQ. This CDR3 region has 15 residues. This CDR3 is CASSFHGQGGTEAFF. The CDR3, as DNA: TGCGCCAGCAGCTTTCACGGGCAAGGGGGCACTGAAGCTTTCTTT.

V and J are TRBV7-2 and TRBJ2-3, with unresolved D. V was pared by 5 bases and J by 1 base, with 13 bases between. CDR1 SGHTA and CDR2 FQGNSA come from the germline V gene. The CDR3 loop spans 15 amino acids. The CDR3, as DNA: TGTGCCAGCAGCCTCTGGCAACCCCGCACAGATACGCAGTATTTT. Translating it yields CASSLWQPRTDTQYF.

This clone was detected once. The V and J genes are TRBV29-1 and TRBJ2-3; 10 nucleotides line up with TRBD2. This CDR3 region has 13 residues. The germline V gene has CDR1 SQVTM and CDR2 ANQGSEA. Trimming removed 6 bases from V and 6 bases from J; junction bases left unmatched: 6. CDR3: CSVSAGGPDTQYF. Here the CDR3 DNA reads TGCAGCGTCTCAGCGGGGGGGCCCGATACGCAGTATTTT.